What follows are 23 T cell receptor beta chains derived from one specimen sequenced in a study of STAT5B mutations in CD4+ large granular lymphocyte leukemia. TCRdb keeps only in-frame clones here, not all; method: immunoSEQ multiplex PCR. The sample holds around 33,000 clones, under 80% seen once. The sample taken for sequencing was CD4+ T cells from blood buffy coats. The receptors derive from a human donor in good health.

The chain's CDR3 is CASSLGGGSGSKETQYF. The DNA of the CDR3 is TGTGCCAGCAGCTTAGGTGGGGGCAGTGGTAGTAAAGAGACCCAGTACTTC. V usage is TRBV7-2 and J usage is TRBJ2-5, with a tentative D call TRBD1 (6 bases). The V gene's germline CDR1 is SGHTA and CDR2 FQGNSA. The V end was cut by 1 base, the J end by 3 bases, with 18 bases between. The CDR3 covers 17 residues.

The J gene is TRBJ2-5, the V gene TRBV4-2, with a tentative D call TRBD2 (5 bases). Trimming stripped 0 bases from V and 3 bases from J, with 8 bases between. The CDR3 contains 14 residues. Germline values: CDR1 LGHNA, CDR2 YNFKEQ. The CDR3 nucleotides are TGTGCCAGCAGCCAAGAGTCGACTAAAGAGACCCAGTACTTC. Protein: CASSQESTKETQYF.

This rearrangement joins TRBV19 to TRBJ1-2; no definite D call. This CDR3 is built from 13 residues. V was trimmed by 7 bases and J by 0 bases, leaving 9 bases between them. Per the germline V gene, CDR1 is LNHDA and CDR2 is SQIVND (reference sequence). CDR3 residues: CASTRRANYGYTF. The DNA of the CDR3 is TGTGCCAGTACGAGGAGGGCTAACTATGGCTACACCTTC.

This chain uses TRBV7-9 with TRBJ2-5, with TRBD1 identical over 7 bases. The CDR3 totals 17 residues. The junction had 9 bases not matched to a gene; V was cut back by 0 bases and J by 2 bases. Germline CDR1 is SEHNR and CDR2 is FQNEAQ (reference sequence). The CDR3 DNA is TGTGCCAGCAGCTTAGCGATCGGACAGGCACGACAAGAGACCCAGTACTTC. It specifies CASSLAIGQARQETQYF.

The CDR3 is CASSYRTLNTEAFF. CDR3 nucleotide sequence: TGTGCCAGCAGTTACCGGACGTTGAACACTGAAGCTTTCTTT. The rearrangement links TRBV2 to TRBJ1-1; D is unresolved. CDR1 is SNHLY, CDR2 FYNNEI, per germline. The CDR3 is 14 amino acids. V lost 5 bases and J 0 bases, leaving 10 bases between the germline ends.

This clone was observed a few times. The chain has TRBV28 and TRBJ2-1; TRBD2 aligns across 14 bases. The CDR3 contains 14 residues. CDR1 is MDHEN and CDR2 is SYDVKM in the germline V gene. The ends lost 8 bases at V and 7 bases at J; junction bases unmatched: 4. The CDR3 bases are TGTGCCAGCTGGACTAGCGGGAGGTTGAATGAGCAGTTCTTC. It yields the protein CASWTSGRLNEQFF.

The chain carries TRBV27 and TRBJ2-7; 10 positions agree with TRBD1. V dropped 5 bases and J dropped 4; count of bases not matched to a gene: 2. CDR1 MNHEY and CDR2 SMNVEV come from the germline V gene (reference sequence). The CDR3 loop spans 13 amino acids. The CDR3 is CASSGQGDYEQYF. DNA of the CDR3: TGTGCCAGCAGTGGACAGGGGGATTACGAGCAGTACTTC.

This clone was detected a few times. V is TRBV5-1 and J is TRBJ1-2; D uncertain. Germline CDR1 and CDR2: SGHRS and YFSETQ. This CDR3 is 14 amino acids long. Trimming took off 4 bases at V and 4 bases at J, with 14 bases between the two ends. The chain's CDR3 is CASSPNTALYGYTF. CDR3 bases: TGCGCCAGCAGCCCTAATACAGCCCTCTATGGCTACACCTTC.

J is TRBJ2-7 and V is TRBV11-2, with 8 bases that match TRBD1. Germline V gene sequence: CDR1 SGHAT, CDR2 FQNNGV. The CDR3 is 15 residues long. V dropped 8 bases and J dropped 4; count of bases not matched to a gene: 13. CDR3 amino acids: CASHPSRGQLYEQYF. CDR3 DNA: TGTGCCAGCCACCCCTCCAGGGGGCAACTATACGAGCAGTACTTC.

The V gene is TRBV4-2, the J gene TRBJ2-3; TRBD2 agrees at 7 bases. The CDR3 covers 19 residues. V shed 6 bases, J shed 0 bases, and the junction held 18 bases outside the gene matches. In germline, CDR1 is LGHNA, CDR2 YNFKEQ. The CDR3 loop reads CASRPSWASGLASTDTQYF. The CDR3 bases are TGTGCCAGCAGGCCGTCTTGGGCTAGCGGCTTAGCTAGCACAGATACGCAGTATTTT.

The V call is TRBV19, the J call TRBJ2-5; 8 positions agree with TRBD2. This CDR3 is built from 13 residues. CDR1 and CDR2 from the germline V gene are LNHDA and SQIVND (reference sequence). Losses at the gene ends were 5 bases for V and 6 bases for J; bases not matched to a gene: 5. This CDR3 reads CASSFTSGKTQYF. In nucleotides, the CDR3 is TGTGCCAGTAGTTTTACTAGCGGAAAGACCCAGTACTTC.

V is TRBV7-9 and J is TRBJ1-2; D is ambiguous. Germline CDR1 reads SEHNR; CDR2 reads FQNEAQ (reference sequence). CDR3 length: 14 residues. Deletions cut 5 bases from V and 3 bases from J, with 13 bases between. CDR3 loop: CASSPRMTYYGYTF. In DNA form, the CDR3 reads TGTGCCAGCAGCCCCAGGATGACCTACTATGGCTACACCTTC.

Notes on this clone: At one end the junction does not follow the germline gene, possibly because of a read error. The rearrangement uses TRBV5-1 and TRBJ2-1; D gene unclear. Germline V gene data show CDR1 as SGHRS and CDR2 as YFSETQ. The CDR3 totals 14 residues. The CDR3 here is CASTLAPMNNEQFF. Written as DNA, the CDR3 is TGCGCCAGCACCTTGGCTCCGATGAACAATGAGCAGTTCTTC.

The genes are TRBV9 and TRBJ2-2; D may correspond to TRBD1 or TRBD2 (5 bases each). Germline CDR1 SGDLS, CDR2 YYNGEE. V gave up 1 base and J gave up 0 bases, with 13 bases separating them. This CDR3 spans 17 amino acids. The CDR3 loop is CASSVNPGPTNTGELFF. As DNA, the CDR3 is TGTGCCAGCAGCGTAAATCCGGGGCCCACGAACACCGGGGAGCTGTTTTTT.

The V and J genes are TRBV18 and TRBJ2-5, with a weak D call TRBD1 (6 bases). From germline, CDR1 is KGHSH and CDR2 LQKENI. This CDR3 region has 16 residues. The V and J ends lost 4 bases and 5 bases respectively, with 20 bases between them. DNA for the CDR3: TGTGCCAGCTCACTTAACGGACAGCTCGGCGGGGAGACCCAGTACTTC. It encodes CASSLNGQLGGETQYF.

CDR3 residues: CASSLGGDRGTQYF. The DNA for the CDR3 is TGTGCCAGCAGCTTGGGGGGGGACAGGGGGACCCAGTACTTC. The V gene is TRBV5-4, the J gene TRBJ2-7; 10 nucleotides line up with TRBD1. The J call may be in error: the DNA end matches TRBJ2-5 better. CDR3 length: 14 amino acids. Germline CDR1 reads SGHNT; CDR2 reads YYREEE (reference sequence).

This clone was observed a few times. CDR3 sequence: CASSLICRDSNQPQHF. The CDR3 DNA is TGTGCCAGCAGCTTAATCTGCCGCGATAGCAATCAGCCCCAGCATTTT. The chain has TRBV11-3 and TRBJ1-5; D gene unclear. The ends were cut back, 2 bases at V and 0 bases at J, with 11 bases in the middle. Germline CDR1 reads SGHNT; CDR2 reads YENEEA. The CDR3 length is 16 residues.

The chain carries TRBV5-1 and TRBJ2-7; weak D call: TRBD2 (6 bases). CDR3 length: 14 residues. From germline, CDR1 is SGHRS and CDR2 YFSETQ. Trimming stripped 6 bases from V and 1 base from J, with 14 bases between. CDR3 protein: CASTPEGISYEQYF. The CDR3 nucleotides read TGCGCCAGCACCCCGGAGGGGATATCCTACGAGCAGTACTTC. Using reference TRBV5-1 and TRBJ2-7 for the parts outside the CDR3, the full variable domain is KAGVTQTPRYLIKTRGQQVTLSCSPISGHRSVSWYQQTPGQGLQFLFEYFSETQRNKGNFPGRFSGRQFSNSRSEMNVSTLELGDSALYLCASTPEGISYEQYFGPGTRLTVT.

The chain employs TRBV29-1 and TRBJ2-5; D perhaps matches TRBD2 (6 bases). With 6 bases removed from V and 4 bases from J, the gap between germline ends came to 12 bases. The germline gives CDR1 SQVTM, CDR2 ANQGSEA. This CDR3 contains 12 residues. CDR3 sequence: CSVPAGRETQYF. DNA for the CDR3: TGCAGCGTCCCAGCGGGCAGAGAGACCCAGTACTTC.

The V and J genes are TRBV6-5 and TRBJ2-1; D possibly corresponds to TRBD1 (6 bases). The length of the CDR3 is 12 residues. V was pared by 7 bases and J by 6 bases, with 10 bases between. Germline-derived CDR1 and CDR2 are MNHEY and SVGAGI. CDR3 sequence: CASTLTGNEQFF. CDR3 sequence (DNA): TGTGCCAGCACCCTGACAGGCAATGAGCAGTTCTTC.

V usage is TRBV5-4 and J usage is TRBJ2-5, with 8 bases matching TRBD2. Germline-derived CDR1 and CDR2 are SGHNT and YYREEE (reference sequence). The CDR3 contains 16 residues. Unmatched junction bases numbered 8, after V lost 0 bases and J lost 4 bases. CDR3 DNA: TGTGCCAGCAGCTTGGGGAGCGGGAGTCGCCCAGAGACCCAGTACTTC. Protein sequence: CASSLGSGSRPETQYF.

This clone has only a few counts. V usage is TRBV28 and J usage is TRBJ2-7, with 8 bases matching TRBD2. This CDR3 is 14 amino acids long. Germline CDR1 reads MDHEN; CDR2 reads SYDVKM. Trimming at V came to 1 base and at J to 6 bases, leaving 5 bases not matched to a gene. The chain's CDR3 is CASSLLSGRGEQYF. CDR3 DNA: TGTGCCAGCAGTTTATTAAGCGGGAGAGGCGAGCAGTACTTC. Filled out from reference TRBV28 and TRBJ2-7, the complete variable domain reads DVKVTQSSRYLVKRTGEKVFLECVQDMDHENMFWYRQDPGLGLRLIYFSYDVKMKEKGDIPEGYSVSREKKERFSLILESASTNQTSMYLCASSLLSGRGEQYFGPGTRLTVT.

The gene calls are TRBV4-3 and TRBJ2-7, with D perhaps matching TRBD2 (5 bases). The germline V gene encodes CDR1 LGHNA and CDR2 YSLEER. This CDR3 contains 15 residues. With 0 bases removed from V and 2 bases from J, the gap between germline ends came to 11 bases. In DNA, the CDR3 is TGCGCCAGCAGCCAAGATCCAAGCGGCACCTACGAGCAGTACTTC. Amino acid sequence: CASSQDPSGTYEQYF.